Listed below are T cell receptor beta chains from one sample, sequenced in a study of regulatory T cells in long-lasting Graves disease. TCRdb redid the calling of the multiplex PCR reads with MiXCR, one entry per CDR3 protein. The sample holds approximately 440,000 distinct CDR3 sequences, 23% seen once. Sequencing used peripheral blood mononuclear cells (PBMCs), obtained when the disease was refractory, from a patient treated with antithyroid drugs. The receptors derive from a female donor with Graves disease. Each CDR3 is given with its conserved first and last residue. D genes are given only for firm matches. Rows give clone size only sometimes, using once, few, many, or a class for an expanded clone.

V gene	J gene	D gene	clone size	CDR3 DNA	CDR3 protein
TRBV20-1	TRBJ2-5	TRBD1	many	TGCAGTGCTAGTTGGTTGATTGGGACAGGGGGTCACCAAGAGACCCAGTACTTC	CSASWLIGTGGHQETQYF
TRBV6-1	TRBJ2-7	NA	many	TGTGCCAGCAGTCACAGGGAGTCCTACGAGCAGTACTTC	CASSHRESYEQYF
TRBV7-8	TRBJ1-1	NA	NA	TGTGCCAGCAGCTTAATGGGACGCGGTGCGAACACTGAAGCTTTCTTT	CASSLMGRGANTEAFF
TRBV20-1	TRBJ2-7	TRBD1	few	TGCAGTGCCACCGCCCGACAGGGCCTACTCTACGAGCAGTACTTC	CSATARQGLLYEQYF
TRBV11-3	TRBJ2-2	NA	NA	TGTGCCAGCAGCTTAGGGACAGAAACCGGGGAGCTGTTTTTT	CASSLGTETGELFF
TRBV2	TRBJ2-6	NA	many	TGTGCCAGCAGTGATCCCAGCTCTGGGGCCAACGTCCTGACTTTC	CASSDPSSGANVLTF
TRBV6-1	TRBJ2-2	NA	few	TGTGCCAGCAGTATCCTTGGGCACTTTTCCGGGGAGCTGTTTTTT	CASSILGHFSGELFF
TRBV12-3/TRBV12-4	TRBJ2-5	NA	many	TGTGCCAGCAGTCCCGCGATGGCCGACCTTCGGGTTGGGACCCAGTACTTC	CASSPAMADLRVGTQYF
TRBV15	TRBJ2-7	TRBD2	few	TGTGCCACCAGCAGAGAAGGTAGCGGGAGTAAGGTGCAGTACTTC	CATSREGSGSKVQYF
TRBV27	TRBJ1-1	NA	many	TGTGCCAGCAGTATCCAAGGGGACATTAACACTGAAGCTTTCTTT	CASSIQGDINTEAFF
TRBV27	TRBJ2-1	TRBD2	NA	TGTGCCAGCAGTTTAGGGCGGGAGCGCTACAATGAGCAGTTCTTC	CASSLGRERYNEQFF
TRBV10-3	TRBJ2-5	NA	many	TGTGCCATCAGTGAACGACAGCAAGAGACCCAGTACTTC	CAISERQQETQYF
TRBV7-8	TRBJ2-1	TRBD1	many	TGTGCCAGCAGCATAAGGACAGGGGAGTACAATGAGCAGTTCTTC	CASSIRTGEYNEQFF
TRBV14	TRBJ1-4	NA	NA	TGTGCCAGCAGCCAAGGATTAAGGGTAGGGAAGAATGAAAAACTGTTTTTT	CASSQGLRVGKNEKLFF
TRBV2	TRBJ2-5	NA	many	TGTGCCAGCAGCCCGGGGCCGGGGGAGTTGGAGACCCAGTACTTC	CASSPGPGELETQYF
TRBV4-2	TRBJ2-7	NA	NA	TGTGCCAGCAGCCACGCCGACAACGAGCAGTACTTC	CASSHADNEQYF
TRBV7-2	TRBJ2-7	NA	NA	TGTGCCAGCAGCGGGCCCCCAGCGCGTTACGAGCAGTACTTC	CASSGPPARYEQYF
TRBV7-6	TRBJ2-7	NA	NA	TGTGCCAGCAGCCCCGAAGACACACGGACCTACGAGCAGTACTTC	CASSPEDTRTYEQYF